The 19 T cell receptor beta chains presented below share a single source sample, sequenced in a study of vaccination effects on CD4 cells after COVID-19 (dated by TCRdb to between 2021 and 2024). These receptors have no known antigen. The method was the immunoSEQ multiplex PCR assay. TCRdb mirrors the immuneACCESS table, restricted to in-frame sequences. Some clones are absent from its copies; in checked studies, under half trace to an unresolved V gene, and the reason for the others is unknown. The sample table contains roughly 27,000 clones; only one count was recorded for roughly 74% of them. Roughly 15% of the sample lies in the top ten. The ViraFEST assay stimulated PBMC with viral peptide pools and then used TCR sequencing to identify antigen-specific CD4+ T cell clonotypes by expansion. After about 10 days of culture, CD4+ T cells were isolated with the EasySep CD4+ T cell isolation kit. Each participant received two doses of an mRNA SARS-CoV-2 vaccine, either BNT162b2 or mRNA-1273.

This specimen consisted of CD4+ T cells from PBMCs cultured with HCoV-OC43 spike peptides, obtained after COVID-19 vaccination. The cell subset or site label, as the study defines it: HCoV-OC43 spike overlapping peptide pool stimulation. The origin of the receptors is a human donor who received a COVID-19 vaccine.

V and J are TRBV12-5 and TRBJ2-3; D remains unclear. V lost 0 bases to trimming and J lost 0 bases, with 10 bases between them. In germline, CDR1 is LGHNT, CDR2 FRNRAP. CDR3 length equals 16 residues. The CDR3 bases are TGTGCTAGTGGTTTGGTTGTTGGTACTAGCACAGATACGCAGTATTTT. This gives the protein CASGLVVGTSTDTQYF.

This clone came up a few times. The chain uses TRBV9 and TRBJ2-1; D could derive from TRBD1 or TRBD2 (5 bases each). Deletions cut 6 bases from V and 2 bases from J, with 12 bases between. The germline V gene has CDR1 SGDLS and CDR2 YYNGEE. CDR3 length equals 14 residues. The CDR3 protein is CASNRDQAYNEQFF. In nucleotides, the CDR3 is TGTGCCAGCAATAGGGACCAGGCCTACAATGAGCAGTTCTTC.

The CDR3 region is CASSPWGGEKLFF. As DNA, the CDR3 is TGTGCCAGCAGCCCTTGGGGGGGGGAAAAACTGTTTTTT. The rearrangement links TRBV21-1 to TRBJ1-4. TRBV21-1 is deemed a pseudogene. There are 13 residues in the CDR3.

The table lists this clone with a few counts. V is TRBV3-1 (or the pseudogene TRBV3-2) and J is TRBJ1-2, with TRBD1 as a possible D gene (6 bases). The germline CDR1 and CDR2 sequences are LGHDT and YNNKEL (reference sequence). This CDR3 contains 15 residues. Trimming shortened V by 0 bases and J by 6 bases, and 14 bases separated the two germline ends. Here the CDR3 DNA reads TGTGCCAGCAGCCAAGATAGCGGACAGTCTAATGGCTACACCTTC. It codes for CASSQDSGQSNGYTF.

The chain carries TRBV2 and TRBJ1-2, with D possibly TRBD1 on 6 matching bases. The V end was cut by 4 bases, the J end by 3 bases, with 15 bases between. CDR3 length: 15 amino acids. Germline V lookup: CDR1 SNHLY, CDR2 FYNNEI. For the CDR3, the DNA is TGTGCCAGCAGTGTATCGCGGACAGCTGACTATGGCTACACCTTC. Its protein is CASSVSRTADYGYTF.

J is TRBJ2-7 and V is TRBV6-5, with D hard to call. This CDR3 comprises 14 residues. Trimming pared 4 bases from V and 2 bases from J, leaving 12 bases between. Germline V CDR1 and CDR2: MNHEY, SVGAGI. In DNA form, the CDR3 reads TGTGCCAGCAGTTTCGGTACGGCAACCTACGAGCAGTACTTC. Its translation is CASSFGTATYEQYF.

The CDR3 coding sequence is TGTGCCTGGATGTCGGGGACTAGCTCGGGCGAGCAGTACTTC. Translating it yields CAWMSGTSSGEQYF. The V gene is TRBV30, the J gene TRBJ2-7, with 9 bases identical to TRBD2. The CDR3 contains 14 residues. V gave up 4 bases and J gave up 6 bases; unmatched junction bases: 10. The germline gives CDR1 GTSNPN, CDR2 SVGIG (reference sequence).

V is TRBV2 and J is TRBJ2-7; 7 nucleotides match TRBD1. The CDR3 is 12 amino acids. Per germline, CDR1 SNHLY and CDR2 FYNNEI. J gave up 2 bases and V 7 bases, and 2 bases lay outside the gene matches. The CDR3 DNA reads TGTGCCAGCACGGGACAGACCTACGAGCAGTACTTC. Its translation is CASTGQTYEQYF.

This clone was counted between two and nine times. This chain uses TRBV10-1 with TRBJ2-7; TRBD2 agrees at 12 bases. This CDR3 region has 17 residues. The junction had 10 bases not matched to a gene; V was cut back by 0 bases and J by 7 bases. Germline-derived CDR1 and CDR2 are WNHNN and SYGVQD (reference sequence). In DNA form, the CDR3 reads TGCGCCAGCAGTGAGTCGCGTTCGACTAGCGGGGGCCTAGAGCAGTACTTC. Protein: CASSESRSTSGGLEQYF.

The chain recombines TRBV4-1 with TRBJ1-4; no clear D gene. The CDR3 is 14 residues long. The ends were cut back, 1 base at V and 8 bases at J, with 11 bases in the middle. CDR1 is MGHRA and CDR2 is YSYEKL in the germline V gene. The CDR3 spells CASSQVVFREKLFF. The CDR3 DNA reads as TGCGCCAGCAGCCAAGTTGTGTTTAGGGAAAAACTGTTTTTT.

CDR3 region: CASSQQLSGTGSYGYTF. In DNA form, the CDR3 reads TGCGCCAGCAGCCAACAATTATCCGGTACGGGATCCTATGGCTACACCTTC. V gene TRBV4-1 combines with J gene TRBJ1-2; no firm D call. This CDR3 has 17 residues. V was pared by 2 bases and J by 4 bases, with 20 bases between. Germline V gene lookup returns CDR1 MGHRA and CDR2 YSYEKL.

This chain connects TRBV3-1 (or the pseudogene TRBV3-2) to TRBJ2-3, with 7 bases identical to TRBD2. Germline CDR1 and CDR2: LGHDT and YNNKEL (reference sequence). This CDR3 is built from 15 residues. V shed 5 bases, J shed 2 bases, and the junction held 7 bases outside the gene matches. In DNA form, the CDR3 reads TGTGCCAGCAGCTTGAAGCGGGGAAACACAGATACGCAGTATTTT. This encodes CASSLKRGNTDTQYF.

CDR3: CASSPQGGTEKLFF. Here the CDR3 DNA reads TGTGCCAGCAGCCCTCAAGGGGGCACTGAAAAACTGTTTTTT. The chain is built from TRBV3-1 (or the pseudogene TRBV3-2) and TRBJ1-4, with TRBD1 identical over 7 bases. The V gene's germline CDR1 is LGHDT and CDR2 YNNKEL (reference sequence). CDR3 length: 14 amino acids. Trimming cost V 4 bases and J 7 bases; bases outside gene matches: 6.

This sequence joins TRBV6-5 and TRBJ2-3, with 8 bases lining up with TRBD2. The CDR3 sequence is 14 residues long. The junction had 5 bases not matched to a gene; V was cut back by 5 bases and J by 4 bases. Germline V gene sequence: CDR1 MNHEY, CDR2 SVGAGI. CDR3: CASSRGTSADTQYF. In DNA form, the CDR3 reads TGTGCCAGCAGTAGGGGGACTAGTGCAGATACGCAGTATTTT.

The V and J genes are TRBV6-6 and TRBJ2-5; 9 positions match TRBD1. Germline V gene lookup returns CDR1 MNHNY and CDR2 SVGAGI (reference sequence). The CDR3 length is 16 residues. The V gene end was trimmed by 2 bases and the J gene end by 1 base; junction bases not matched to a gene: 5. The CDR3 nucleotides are TGTGCCAGCAGTTACGGACAGGGGACCCTCCAAGAGACCCAGTACTTC. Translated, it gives CASSYGQGTLQETQYF.

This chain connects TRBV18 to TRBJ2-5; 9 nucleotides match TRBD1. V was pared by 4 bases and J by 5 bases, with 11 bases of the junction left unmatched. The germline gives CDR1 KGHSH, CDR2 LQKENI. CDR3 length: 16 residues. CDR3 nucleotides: TGTGCCAGCTCACTCGACAACAGGGGGCGTGGGGAGACCCAGTACTTC. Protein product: CASSLDNRGRGETQYF. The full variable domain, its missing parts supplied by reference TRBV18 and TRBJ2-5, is NAGVMQNPRHLVRRRGQEARLRCSPMKGHSHVYWYRQLPEEGLKFMVYLQKENIIDESGMPKERFSAEFPKEGPSILRIQQVVRGDSAAYFCASSLDNRGRGETQYFGPGTRLLVL.

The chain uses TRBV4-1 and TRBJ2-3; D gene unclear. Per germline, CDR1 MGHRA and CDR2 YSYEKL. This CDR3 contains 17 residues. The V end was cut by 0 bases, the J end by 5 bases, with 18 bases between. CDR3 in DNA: TGCGCCAGCAGCCAAGATGCGGTGAATAGCCCGGGAGATACGCAGTATTTT. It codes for CASSQDAVNSPGDTQYF.

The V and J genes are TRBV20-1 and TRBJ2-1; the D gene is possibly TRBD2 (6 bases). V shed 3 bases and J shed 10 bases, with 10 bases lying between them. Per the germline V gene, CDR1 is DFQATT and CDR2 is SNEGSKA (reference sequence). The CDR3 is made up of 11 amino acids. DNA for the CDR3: TGCAGTGCTAGGGACTACCCCGAGCAGTTCTTC. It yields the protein CSARDYPEQFF.

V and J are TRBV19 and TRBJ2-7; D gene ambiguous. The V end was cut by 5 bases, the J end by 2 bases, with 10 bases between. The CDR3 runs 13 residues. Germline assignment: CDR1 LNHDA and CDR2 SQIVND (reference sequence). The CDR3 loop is CASSFSRTYEQYF. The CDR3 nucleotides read TGTGCCAGTAGTTTTAGCAGGACCTACGAGCAGTACTTC.